This entry lists 30 T cell receptor beta chains sequenced from one sample in a study of glioma-infiltrating T cells. Using RNA template, CDR3s of TCR alpha and beta were amplified with iRepertoire arm-PCR. One entry per CDR3 protein, called by TCRdb with MiXCR from the multiplex PCR reads. This table has about 94,000 distinct CDR3 sequences, about 23% appearing once. The sample consisted of glioma tissue, nonneoplastic brain tissue, or PBMCs (not recorded which). These receptors all stem from a human donor with low-grade glioma or glioblastoma, undergoing nonglioma brain surgery, or in good health (not recorded which).

This clonotype was seen repeatedly, ten times or more. This rearrangement joins TRBV6-1 to TRBJ2-1; TRBD2 might be the D (6 bases). The germline gives CDR1 MNHNS, CDR2 SASEGT. The CDR3 length is 15 residues. Trimming cost V 7 bases and J 1 base, with 14 bases left between them. CDR3 sequence (DNA): TGTGCCAGCAAGCATCGTCGGGAGTCCTACAATGAGCAGTTCTTC. Amino acids: CASKHRRESYNEQFF.

The chain has TRBV19 and TRBJ1-5; D not resolved. Germline-derived CDR1 and CDR2 are LNHDA and SQIVND (reference sequence). The V end lost 5 bases, the J end lost 0 bases, and 11 bases lay between the germline ends. The CDR3 has 15 residues. The CDR3 loop is CASSLSLYSNQPQHF. The CDR3 bases are TGTGCCAGTAGTTTGAGTCTCTATAGCAATCAGCCCCAGCATTTT.

This clonotype was counted at least ten times. This chain joins TRBV29-1 and TRBJ1-1; TRBD1 matches at 12 bases. This CDR3 is built from 15 residues. The V gene end was trimmed by 4 bases and the J gene end by 4 bases; junction bases not matched to a gene: 7. Germline V CDR1 and CDR2: SQVTM, ANQGSEA. The CDR3 sequence is CSVGGGTGGITEAFF. The CDR3 nucleotides are TGCAGCGTTGGCGGCGGGACAGGGGGCATCACTGAAGCTTTCTTT.

Ten or more counts support this clonotype. The chain recombines TRBV6-1 with TRBJ2-2; perhaps TRBD1 as D (5 bases). V gave up 8 bases and J gave up 3 bases, with 13 bases separating them. Germline loops: CDR1 MNHNS, CDR2 SASEGT. CDR3 length equals 14 residues. DNA for the CDR3: TGTGCCAGCGCCTGGGGCGTTCACACCGGGGAGCTGTTTTTT. This gives the protein CASAWGVHTGELFF.

This clonotype was counted only a few times. The chain links TRBV10-1 to TRBJ2-7, with TRBD1 identical over 8 bases. V lost 3 bases, J lost 3 bases, and 7 bases stayed unmatched. This CDR3 comprises 15 residues. The germline gives CDR1 WNHNN, CDR2 SYGVQD (reference sequence). The CDR3 loop reads CASSDGQGAYYEQYF. DNA of the CDR3: TGCGCCAGCAGTGATGGGCAGGGGGCTTACTACGAGCAGTACTTC.

This clonotype occurred many times. V gene TRBV19 combines with J gene TRBJ2-5, with 10 bases identical to TRBD2. J lost 1 base, V lost 4 bases, and 3 bases had no gene match. Germline CDR1 LNHDA, CDR2 SQIVND (reference sequence). This CDR3 has 15 residues. CDR3 bases: TGTGCCAGTAGTACCAGGACTAGCGGCCAAGAGACCCAGTACTTC. Encoded protein: CASSTRTSGQETQYF.

This clonotype was recorded at least ten times. This chain links TRBV6-1 with TRBJ2-1; 7 bases are shared with TRBD1. In germline, CDR1 is MNHNS, CDR2 SASEGT. V was pared by 0 bases and J by 2 bases, with 1 base of the junction left unmatched. The CDR3 is made up of 15 amino acids. The DNA of the CDR3 is TGTGCCAGCAGTGAAGCTAGGGGGCCCTACAATGAGCAGTTCTTC. Translated: CASSEARGPYNEQFF.

This clonotype was observed a single time. The rearrangement uses TRBV11-2 and TRBJ1-1; D is possibly TRBD1 (5 bases). CDR3 length: 15 residues. Trimming stripped 0 bases from V and 6 bases from J, with 14 bases between. Per the germline V gene, CDR1 is SGHAT and CDR2 is FQNNGV. The CDR3: CASSLEGAGYPEAFF. DNA for the CDR3: TGTGCCAGCAGCTTAGAAGGGGCAGGGTATCCTGAAGCTTTCTTT.

This clonotype was seen repeatedly, ten times or more. The rearrangement joins TRBV18 to TRBJ1-5; tentatively, D is TRBD1 (6 bases). V was pared by 5 bases and J by 3 bases, with 11 bases between. The CDR3 has 14 amino acids. CDR1 is KGHSH and CDR2 is LQKENI in the germline V gene. CDR3 in DNA: TGTGCCAGCTCAGAGGACAGAGTCAATCAGCCCCAGCATTTT. It specifies CASSEDRVNQPQHF.

A remark on this clonotype: This may arise from a read error, as a much more abundant clone is one base away. The rearrangement joins TRBV2 to TRBJ1-5; D perhaps matches TRBD1 (6 bases). Trimming stripped 2 bases from V and 4 bases from J, with 15 bases between. CDR3 size: 16 residues. Looked up from germline, CDR1 is SNHLY and CDR2 is FYNNEI. For the CDR3, the DNA is TGTGCCAGCAGTGAACGCGTCAGGGGATGGAATCAGCCCCAGCATTTT. Translating gives CASSERVRGWNQPQHF.

This clonotype was picked up a small number of times. The chain recombines TRBV7-9 with TRBJ2-3; D might be TRBD1 (7 bases). The CDR3 is 17 residues long. Germline values: CDR1 SEHNR, CDR2 FQNEAQ (reference sequence). Trimming removed 5 bases at V and 3 bases at J, with 21 bases between. CDR3 DNA: TGTGCCAGCAGCCGGGGGACAGATCCCTACGGGACAGATACGCAGTATTTT. Its protein is CASSRGTDPYGTDTQYF.

The chain joins TRBV5-8 to TRBJ2-1; either TRBD1 or TRBD2 may supply D (6 bases each). CDR3 length equals 14 residues. V gave up 2 bases and J gave up 8 bases, with 14 bases separating them. Germline assignment: CDR1 SGHTS and CDR2 YDEGEE. The CDR3 DNA follows: TGTGCCAGCAGCTTAGGGGGGCCAGGCGATGAGCAGTTCTTC. Translation: CASSLGGPGDEQFF.

This chain uses TRBV29-1 with TRBJ2-3; 9 nucleotides match TRBD2. This CDR3 spans 15 amino acids. J gave up 3 bases and V 6 bases, and 10 bases lay outside the gene matches. CDR1 SQVTM and CDR2 ANQGSEA come from the germline V gene. In DNA form, the CDR3 reads TGCAGCGTACCGCTGACTAGCGGAGCTACAGATACGCAGTATTTT. This translates into CSVPLTSGATDTQYF.

In regard to this clonotype: A much larger clone lies a single base off, so this may be a read error. The chain couples TRBV18 to TRBJ2-1; D is perhaps TRBD1 (6 bases). The CDR3 loop spans 15 amino acids. CDR1 KGHSH and CDR2 LQKENI come from the germline V gene. Trimming removed 6 bases from V and 8 bases from J, with 20 bases in between. The CDR3 DNA follows: TGTGCCAGCTCCGAGGGTCAGGGGAGTTGTGATGAGCAGTTCTTC. Translating it yields CASSEGQGSCDEQFF.

Many counts were recorded for this clonotype. V and J are TRBV5-1 and TRBJ1-2; D is undetermined. The germline V gene has CDR1 SGHRS and CDR2 YFSETQ. The CDR3 consists of 15 residues. V was trimmed by 0 bases and J by 5 bases, leaving 14 bases between them. The CDR3 is CASSLDPRLGYGYTF. In DNA, the CDR3 is TGCGCCAGCAGCTTGGACCCGCGGCTAGGTTATGGCTACACCTTC.

On this clonotype itself: This sequence may be a read error, since a much larger clone differs from it by one base. The J gene is TRBJ2-7, the V gene TRBV20-1; TRBD1 matches 11 bases. Germline values: CDR1 DFQATT, CDR2 SNEGSKA (reference sequence). The CDR3 length is 14 residues. Trimming at V came to 3 bases and at J to 4 bases, leaving 5 bases not matched to a gene. The DNA of the CDR3 is TGCAGTGCTAGGCCGGGACAGGGGGGTTACGAGCAGTACTTC. Its translation is CSARPGQGGYEQYF.

This clonotype counts as medium-sized. The chain joins TRBV20-1 to TRBJ1-2; D unresolved. In germline, CDR1 is DFQATT, CDR2 SNEGSKA (reference sequence). The V end was cut by 3 bases, the J end by 4 bases, with 15 bases between. The CDR3 spans 14 residues. The CDR3 sequence: CSASEGLRTYGYTF. Written as DNA, the CDR3 is TGCAGTGCTAGCGAGGGCCTACGGACCTATGGCTACACCTTC.

This clonotype appeared a single time. The rearrangement joins TRBV6-6 to TRBJ1-2, with D perhaps TRBD1 (5 bases). Deletions cut 0 bases from V and 2 bases from J, with 10 bases between. Looked up from germline, CDR1 is MNHNY and CDR2 is SVGAGI (reference sequence). The CDR3 has 15 amino acids. Here the CDR3 DNA reads TGTGCCAGCAGTTACTCTACAGGAGTCAACTATGGCTACACCTTC. Translation gives CASSYSTGVNYGYTF.

At least ten counts were recorded for this clonotype. V usage is TRBV20-1 and J usage is TRBJ2-3; the match to TRBD1 covers 10 bases. With V trimmed by 5 bases and J by 6 bases, 8 bases remained unmatched. Germline CDR1 and CDR2: DFQATT and SNEGSKA (reference sequence). This CDR3 spans 14 amino acids. The CDR3 region has the DNA TGCAGTGCTCCGGGACAGGGGAATTTCGATACGCAGTATTTT. Amino acids: CSAPGQGNFDTQYF.

There are a few counts of this clonotype. The chain employs TRBV11-2 and TRBJ2-7; tentative D call: TRBD1 (5 bases). The germline V gene encodes CDR1 SGHAT and CDR2 FQNNGV. The CDR3 runs 14 residues. Trimming took 3 bases from V and 0 from J, leaving 9 bases between them. In DNA form, the CDR3 reads TGTGCCAGCAGCTTCCAGGGTAGCTCCTACGAGCAGTACTTC. This codes for CASSFQGSSYEQYF. The full variable domain, rest sourced from reference TRBV11-2 and TRBJ2-7, is EAGVAQSPRYKIIEKRQSVAFWCNPISGHATLYWYQQILGQGPKLLIQFQNNGVVDDSQLPKDRFSAERLKGVDSTLKIQPAKLEDSAVYLCASSFQGSSYEQYFGPGTRLTVT.

This clonotype was found many times. The chain carries TRBV3-1 and TRBJ2-1; 8 bases align to TRBD2. The V segment lost 4 bases and the J segment 0 bases; nucleotides outside the gene matches: 8. The germline CDR1 and CDR2 sequences are LGHDT and YNNKEL (reference sequence). This CDR3 contains 17 residues. The CDR3 bases are TGTGCCAGCAGCCCTAAAGTAGCGGGGATCTCCTACAATGAGCAGTTCTTC. This translates into CASSPKVAGISYNEQFF.

This clonotype was picked up many times. This chain connects TRBV5-5 to TRBJ1-2; D is undetermined. Trimming removed 1 base from V and 8 bases from J, with 15 bases in between. The CDR3 sequence is 14 residues long. CDR1 and CDR2 from the germline V gene are SGHKS and YYEKEE (reference sequence). CDR3 loop: CASSLFRSGVGYTF. The CDR3 DNA reads as TGTGCCAGCAGCTTGTTTAGGTCCGGAGTAGGCTACACCTTC.

With respect to this clonotype: The junction does not match germline at one end; this may be a read error. The chain couples TRBV18 to TRBJ2-1, with 10 bases aligning to TRBD2. Germline V gene lookup returns CDR1 KGHSH and CDR2 LQKENI. This CDR3 comprises 15 residues. The CDR3 sequence is CASSPTSGSYNKQFF. Here the CDR3 DNA reads TGTGCCAGCTCACCGACTAGCGGGTCATACAATAAGCAGTTCTTC.

This clonotype was recorded many times. The V gene is TRBV3-1, the J gene TRBJ2-3, with TRBD1 identical over 10 bases. The CDR3 has 16 amino acids. V lost 7 bases and J lost 6; bases outside the gene matches: 13. Germline V gives CDR1 LGHDT, CDR2 YNNKEL (reference sequence). The CDR3 coding sequence is TGTGCCAGCACCTCCAGAGGGACAGGGGCCGGCGATACGCAGTATTTT. Translation: CASTSRGTGAGDTQYF.

This clonotype was seen ten or more times. The chain recombines TRBV20-1 with TRBJ2-5, with TRBD2 as a possible D gene (6 bases). The CDR3 consists of 14 residues. V was clipped by 0 bases and J by 4 bases, with 12 bases between them. CDR1 DFQATT and CDR2 SNEGSKA come from the germline V gene (reference sequence). CDR3 residues: CSARDRGGVETQYF. CDR3 nucleotide sequence: TGCAGTGCTAGAGATCGGGGCGGGGTAGAGACCCAGTACTTC.

This clonotype was detected only a few times. The CDR3 reads CASSTPRTGVEQYF. CDR3 DNA: TGTGCCAGTAGTACCCCCCGGACAGGGGTCGAGCAGTACTTC. The chain is built from TRBV19 and TRBJ2-7; TRBD1 matches 9 bases. Losses at the gene ends were 4 bases for V and 6 bases for J; bases not matched to a gene: 7. This CDR3 comprises 14 residues. Per the germline V gene, CDR1 is LNHDA and CDR2 is SQIVND (reference sequence). Supplemented by reference TRBV19 and TRBJ2-7, the full variable domain reads DGGITQSPKYLFRKEGQNVTLSCEQNLNHDAMYWYRQDPGQGLRLIYYSQIVNDFQKGDIAEGYSVSREKKESFPLTVTSAQKNPTAFYLCASSTPRTGVEQYFGPGTRLTVT.

Many counts were recorded for this clonotype. The rearrangement joins TRBV7-2 to TRBJ1-3, with TRBD1 matching 7 bases. Germline-derived CDR1 and CDR2 are SGHTA and FQGNSA. The CDR3 loop spans 14 amino acids. After removal of 5 bases from V and 2 bases from J, the junction contained 3 bases not matched to a gene. CDR3 residues: CASSQGTAGNTIYF. The DNA for the CDR3 is TGTGCCAGCAGCCAGGGGACAGCTGGAAACACCATATATTTT.

This clonotype was counted many times. The rearrangement joins TRBV4-1 to TRBJ1-3, with no clear D. The V end was cut by 4 bases, the J end by 0 bases, with 19 bases between. CDR1 is MGHRA and CDR2 is YSYEKL in the germline V gene. This CDR3 contains 18 residues. The CDR3 DNA reads as TGCGCCAGCAGCCCGGGCCTGATTATGACAAGCTCTGGAAACACCATATATTTT. This sequence encodes CASSPGLIMTSSGNTIYF.

Comment on this clonotype: A read error may account for a junction end that differs from germline. The V and J genes are TRBV18 and TRBJ1-1; 7 nucleotides align to TRBD1. The CDR3 consists of 17 residues. Germline V lookup: CDR1 KGHSH, CDR2 LQKENI. The CDR3 DNA is TGTGCCAGCTCACCCCGACAGGGAATAATTGGGAACTCTGAAGCTTTCTTT. Amino acid sequence: CASSPRQGIIGNSEAFF.

This clonotype was found many times. The chain joins TRBV12-3 or TRBV12-4 to TRBJ1-5, with no clear D. V lost 6 bases and J 8 bases, leaving 11 bases between the germline ends. The CDR3 is made up of 12 amino acids. CDR3 amino acids: CASSLLSEPQHF. The CDR3 bases are TGTGCCAGCAGCTTACTATCAGAGCCCCAGCATTTT.